This T cell receptor beta chain was found in a study of cytomegalovirus exposure and HLA in healthy donors. Profiled with immunoSEQ multiplex PCR; TCRdb holds only in-frame clones, not every one. The sample yields 65,000 to 75,000 clones, nearly 96% seen once. The TCR was taken from a woman aged 18-29 years in good health and CMV-seropositive. The sample consisted of PBMCs.

CDR3: CASSQDVPRSGSEQYF. CDR3 DNA sequence: TGCGCCAGCAGCCAAGATGTTCCACGTAGTGGGAGCGAGCAGTACTTC. V is TRBV4-3 and J is TRBJ2-7, with D possibly matching TRBD2 (5 bases). The CDR3 runs 16 residues. Germline CDR1 is LGHNA and CDR2 is YSLEER. V shed 0 bases and J shed 6 bases, with 18 bases lying between them.